The text below deals with one TCR beta chain. This clonotype was seen just once. Its binding antigen is unknown. The sample holds no much larger clone one base away, and base qualities are not on file. Evidence from a single read is weak. This record belongs to a study of T cell repertoires in cytomegalovirus infection (dated by TCRdb to about 2019). Regarding the complete study: Because public TCR beta signatures pointed to carriage of CMV infection together with the matching HLA type, the HLA type of each donor mattered for the analysis.

On the study overall, not on this receptor specifically: The ex vivo response was dominated by HLA-C-restricted CMV-specific TCR beta clonotypes, and the single most frequent clonotype in two of eight donors was supplied by these HLA-C-restricted clonotypes. In both this cohort and an independent 352-donor cohort, the cumulative frequency of public TCR beta family members distinguished carriers of CMV infection plus the relevant HLA type.

V and J lose 4 bases and 3 bases, and a span of 19 bases separates them. Measured from the cysteine to the phenylalanine, the CDR3 is 16 residues long. The sequence is cut down to CDR3 DNA, 48 bases in frame from base 1. From the germline V gene, CDR1 is SGHRS and CDR2 is YFSETQ. Instrument used: Illumina HiSeq 1500. Through fastp at Q25 and MiXCR, TCRdb rebuilt clones from the public reads, retaining in-frame beta chains. Each entry merges the rows of one CDR3 protein and shows their most common DNA and genes. In this sample the table shows around 440,000 distinct CDR3 sequences, over 9% of which occur a single time. The leading ten clones occupy 10% of the sample.

The TCR was taken from a human donor in good health (CMV status not recorded). Some clones in this sample may be carry-over from other donors' samples. The rearrangement combines TRBV5-1 with TRBJ1-1; a weak D assignment points to TRBD1 (5 bases agree). The sequenced sample consisted of PBMCs. The DNA reads TGCGCCAGCAGCAACCCCCAGAAGGGGAGGTACACTGAAGCTTTCTTT. Its amino acids are CASSNPQKGRYTEAFF.